The source of this T cell receptor (beta chain) is a study of T cell responses to AZD1222 COVID-19 vaccine. Between the trimmed V and J ends, which lost 0 bases and 0 bases, there was a span of 15 bases. Germline CDR1 is SGHDN and CDR2 is FVKESK. The CDR3 sequence is 17 residues long. Sequencing was performed with immunoSEQ multiplex PCR; in TCRdb, only in-frame clones are kept and a portion is missing. Of some 150,000 clones listed, around 90% are singletons. As concerns this clone: Its cognate antigen is unknown.

Broader study findings: In all cases, repertoires were sampled only after the peak T cell response.

The clonotype was recovered from an adult who received the MenACWY meningococcal vaccine as a control. The sample in question was peripheral blood, obtained 28 days after the second dose of the MenACWY control vaccine. This chain uses TRBV14 with TRBJ2-7, with a weak D call TRBD2 (6 bases). The CDR3 DNA reads as TGTGCCAGCAGCCAAGATCGTTTTGGAGGGAGCTCCTACGAGCAGTACTTC. The encoded protein is CASSQDRFGGSSYEQYF.